The 31 T cell receptor beta chains below come from one sample, sequenced in a study of human T cells and chemical hapten exposure. A single record per CDR3 protein comes from TCRdb applying MiXCR to the RACE reads. The sample contains some 330,000 distinct CDR3 sequences, around 5.5% of which appear only once. Time point in this sample: pre-sensitization, week 0. Treatment meaning: therapeutic diphenylcyclopropenone sensitization with weekly scalp DPC. This material consisted of whole blood, taken in connection with sensitization to the hapten diphenylcyclopropenone (DPC). Source of these receptors: a young woman with alopecia areata. Some clones in this sample may be carry-over from other donors' samples.

The chain uses TRBV27 and TRBJ1-1; D perhaps matches TRBD1 (5 bases). The CDR3 consists of 16 residues. Germline V gene sequence: CDR1 MNHEY, CDR2 SMNVEV (reference sequence). Trimming stripped 8 bases from V and 3 bases from J, with 22 bases between. CDR3 nucleotide sequence: TGTGCCAGCGGGGCTGCACTAACCGGAGGGGACACTGAAGCTTTCTTT. Protein: CASGAALTGGDTEAFF.

The chain employs TRBV10-3 and TRBJ2-3; 14 nucleotides match TRBD2. Germline lookup yields CDR1 ENHRY and CDR2 SYGVKD. The CDR3 contains 17 residues. Trimming cost V 7 bases and J 3 bases; bases outside gene matches: 9. The CDR3 region has the DNA TGTGCCATCAATGGTGTAAGGACTAGCGGGGGGACAGATACGCAGTATTTT. This encodes CAINGVRTSGGTDTQYF.

This clonotype has a handful of counts. This chain connects TRBV4-2 to TRBJ2-3; D call uncertain. Germline CDR1 LGHNA, CDR2 YNFKEQ. The CDR3 is 16 amino acids. Trimming pared 2 bases from V and 0 bases from J, leaving 12 bases between. The CDR3 loop is CASSQQMRISTDTQYF. CDR3 in DNA: TGTGCCAGCAGCCAACAAATGCGGATAAGCACAGATACGCAGTATTTT.

This clonotype was observed many times. V is TRBV6-2 or TRBV6-3 and J is TRBJ2-4, with TRBD1 matching 8 bases. The CDR3 runs 13 residues. The germline gives CDR1 MNHEY, CDR2 SVGEGT. Losses at the gene ends were 5 bases for V and 8 bases for J; bases not matched to a gene: 5. The CDR3 DNA is TGTGCCAGCAGTGTCGACAGGGGATACATTCAGTACTTC. It yields the protein CASSVDRGYIQYF.

This clonotype was detected a few times. The chain links TRBV7-2 to TRBJ1-1; perhaps TRBD1 as D (5 bases). The CDR3 totals 13 residues. Germline assignment: CDR1 SGHTA and CDR2 FQGNSA. With 0 bases removed from V and 10 bases from J, the gap between germline ends came to 12 bases. In DNA, the CDR3 is TGTGCCAGCAGCTTAGCACAGGCTAGAGTAGCTTTCTTT. It encodes CASSLAQARVAFF.

The J gene is TRBJ2-3, the V gene TRBV3-1; 7 nucleotides align to TRBD1. V shed 0 bases, J shed 1 base, and the junction held 7 bases outside the gene matches. The CDR3 sequence is 17 residues long. CDR1 is LGHDT, CDR2 YNNKEL, per germline (reference sequence). The CDR3 DNA sequence: TGTGCCAGCAGCCAAGAACAGGGGACCCTAGGCACAGATACGCAGTATTTT. It yields the protein CASSQEQGTLGTDTQYF.

The CDR3 here is CASSEGRAARAQHF. The CDR3 DNA reads as TGTGCCAGCAGTGAGGGCAGGGCGGCCAGGGCCCAGCATTTT. This chain joins TRBV6-1 and TRBJ1-5; D perhaps matches TRBD1 (5 bases). The V gene's germline CDR1 is MNHNS and CDR2 SASEGT. V lost 3 bases and J 11 bases, leaving 17 bases between the germline ends. The CDR3 runs to 14 residues.

This clonotype was recorded at least ten times. The chain couples TRBV12-5 to TRBJ1-3; no clear D gene. The V end lost 6 bases, the J end lost 0 bases, and 3 bases lay between the germline ends. The CDR3 loop spans 12 amino acids. Germline V CDR1 and CDR2: LGHNT, FRNRAP. The CDR3 region is CASGFSGNTIYF. CDR3 nucleotides: TGTGCTAGTGGCTTCTCTGGAAACACCATATATTTT. The full variable domain, completed using reference TRBV12-5 and TRBJ1-3, is DARVTQTPRHKVTEMGQEVTMRCQPILGHNTVFWYRQTMMQGLELLAYFRNRAPLDDSGMPKDRFSAEMPDATLATLKIQPSEPRDSAVYFCASGFSGNTIYFGEGSWLTVV.

The rearrangement uses TRBV20-1 and TRBJ2-2, with TRBD1 matching 7 bases. Germline loops: CDR1 DFQATT, CDR2 SNEGSKA (reference sequence). J lost 5 bases, V lost 6 bases, and 9 bases had no gene match. CDR3 length: 14 amino acids. CDR3 DNA: TGCAGTGCAACGACAGGGTCTGGTACCGGGGAGCTGTTTTTT. Its translation: CSATTGSGTGELFF.

In its sample, this clonotype was seen many times. The chain combines TRBV20-1 with TRBJ1-1; tentative D call: TRBD1 (5 bases). Trimming took 2 bases from V and 1 from J, leaving 8 bases between them. The length of the CDR3 is 13 residues. Per the germline V gene, CDR1 is DFQATT and CDR2 is SNEGSKA (reference sequence). CDR3 sequence reads: CSARRQPNTEAFF. Written as DNA, the CDR3 is TGCAGTGCTAGAAGACAGCCGAACACTGAAGCTTTCTTT.

In its sample, this clonotype was seen a few times. The chain carries TRBV18 and TRBJ1-1, with TRBD1 matching over 7 bases. Germline V gives CDR1 KGHSH, CDR2 LQKENI. The CDR3 runs to 14 residues. V shed 6 bases and J 7 bases; nucleotides not matched to a gene: 11. CDR3 coding DNA: TGTGCCAGCTCGACGAACGGCGGGGACAGTGAAGCTTTCTTT. Protein sequence: CASSTNGGDSEAFF.

This clonotype was seen a handful of times. J is TRBJ2-5 and V is TRBV28, with D tentatively TRBD2 (6 bases). Trimming shortened V by 5 bases and J by 0 bases, and 10 bases separated the two germline ends. The CDR3 has 14 residues. The V gene's germline CDR1 is MDHEN and CDR2 SYDVKM. CDR3 protein: CASSGREYQETQYF. For the CDR3, the DNA is TGTGCCAGCAGTGGACGGGAGTACCAAGAGACCCAGTACTTC.

This chain joins TRBV7-9 and TRBJ2-3; D may be TRBD2 (6 bases). V lost 5 bases and J lost 2, with 23 bases in between. Germline V gives CDR1 SEHNR, CDR2 FQNEAQ (reference sequence). The CDR3 has 18 residues. The CDR3 DNA reads TGTGCCAGCAGCCCGATTAGGGACTTCAATGGGATCACAGATACGCAGTATTTT. Translated, it gives CASSPIRDFNGITDTQYF.

This clonotype was seen only a few times. V is TRBV6-1 and J is TRBJ1-4, with no clear D. CDR1 and CDR2 from the germline V gene are MNHNS and SASEGT. This CDR3 comprises 17 residues. Trimming removed 0 bases at V and 0 bases at J, with 11 bases between. This CDR3 reads CASSEALPEATNEKLFF. CDR3 DNA: TGTGCCAGCAGTGAAGCGCTCCCCGAAGCAACTAATGAAAAACTGTTTTTT.

This chain uses TRBV2 with TRBJ2-2, with 11 bases lining up with TRBD2. In germline, CDR1 is SNHLY, CDR2 FYNNEI. Trimming took 4 bases from V and 4 from J; bases not matched to a gene: 5. The CDR3 totals 16 residues. The CDR3 protein is CASSGETSGGTGELFF. The DNA for the CDR3 is TGTGCCAGCAGTGGGGAAACTAGCGGGGGCACCGGGGAGCTGTTTTTT. The complete variable domain, with remaining parts taken from reference TRBV2 and TRBJ2-2, reads EPEVTQTPSHQVTQMGQEVILRCVPISNHLYFYWYRQILGQKVEFLVSFYNNEISEKSEIFDDQFSVERPDGSNFTLKIRSTKLEDSAMYFCASSGETSGGTGELFFGEGSRLTVL.

The chain joins TRBV20-1 to TRBJ1-4, with D maybe TRBD1 (5 bases). CDR1 is DFQATT and CDR2 is SNEGSKA in the germline V gene (reference sequence). Between the trimmed V and J ends, which lost 6 bases and 5 bases, there was a span of 16 bases. This CDR3 comprises 14 residues. This chain's CDR3 is CSAEERRDNEKLFF. The CDR3 DNA reads as TGCAGTGCAGAGGAGCGGAGGGACAATGAAAAACTGTTTTTT.

This clonotype has a handful of counts. J is TRBJ1-2 and V is TRBV18; 8 bases are shared with TRBD1. This CDR3 is 14 amino acids long. The germline V gene has CDR1 KGHSH and CDR2 LQKENI. The ends lost 3 bases at V and 7 bases at J; junction bases unmatched: 7. The CDR3 sequence is CASSPGQEAGGYTF. The CDR3 nucleotides are TGTGCCAGCTCACCGGGACAGGAGGCTGGTGGCTACACCTTC.

V is TRBV27 and J is TRBJ1-2; TRBD1 might be the D (5 bases). The germline V gene has CDR1 MNHEY and CDR2 SMNVEV (reference sequence). V was trimmed by 4 bases and J by 4 bases, leaving 16 bases between them. The length of the CDR3 is 15 residues. CDR3 sequence reads: CASSYRLGGSYGYTF. DNA for the CDR3: TGTGCCAGCAGTTACCGTTTGGGGGGGTCCTATGGCTACACCTTC.

This clonotype was detected once. The chain joins TRBV19 to TRBJ2-1; TRBD1 matches at 7 bases. The CDR3 is 16 amino acids. J gave up 1 base and V 6 bases, and 9 bases lay outside the gene matches. Germline V gives CDR1 LNHDA, CDR2 SQIVND (reference sequence). This CDR3 reads CASRGLQGESYNEQFF. The DNA for the CDR3 is TGTGCCAGTAGGGGCCTTCAGGGGGAATCCTACAATGAGCAGTTCTTC.

This clonotype has a count of ten or more. This chain joins TRBV28 and TRBJ1-2; D is undetermined. This CDR3 comprises 15 residues. Germline V gene data show CDR1 as MDHEN and CDR2 as SYDVKM. Trimming took off 4 bases at V and 5 bases at J, with 17 bases between the two ends. Written as DNA, the CDR3 is TGTGCCAGCAGTTCACCCCGGCATGGATCATATGGCTACACCTTC. Amino acids: CASSSPRHGSYGYTF.

This chain connects TRBV20-1 to TRBJ1-5; D might be TRBD1 (5 bases). V was clipped by 4 bases and J by 0 bases, with 19 bases between them. Germline lookup yields CDR1 DFQATT and CDR2 SNEGSKA (reference sequence). The CDR3 sequence is 17 residues long. CDR3 sequence reads: CSATSPDTIYSNQPQHF. The CDR3, as DNA: TGCAGTGCTACCTCCCCGGACACGATTTATAGCAATCAGCCCCAGCATTTT.

The chain recombines TRBV6-6 with TRBJ2-3, with 11 nucleotides matching TRBD2. V lost 2 bases, J lost 4 bases, and 8 bases stayed unmatched. This CDR3 spans 17 amino acids. Germline V lookup: CDR1 MNHNY, CDR2 SVGAGI (reference sequence). In nucleotides, the CDR3 is TGTGCCAGCAGTTACGTCACTATAGCGGGGGGGGCAGATACGCAGTATTTT. It yields the protein CASSYVTIAGGADTQYF.

This clonotype was counted at least ten times. The chain employs TRBV6-1 and TRBJ1-1, with 9 bases identical to TRBD1. CDR1 MNHNS and CDR2 SASEGT come from the germline V gene. Trimming removed 5 bases from V and 4 bases from J; junction bases left unmatched: 5. The CDR3 has 14 residues. This CDR3 reads CASSYTDRGTEAFF. The CDR3 DNA reads TGTGCCAGCAGTTACACGGACAGGGGCACTGAAGCTTTCTTT.

This chain uses TRBV7-9 with TRBJ2-3; unclear D gene. The CDR3 is 13 amino acids. Trimming shortened V by 9 bases and J by 1 base, and 11 bases separated the two germline ends. The germline V gene encodes CDR1 SEHNR and CDR2 FQNEAQ (reference sequence). The CDR3 is CASGDRGTDTQYF. The CDR3 DNA follows: TGTGCCAGTGGCGATCGGGGCACAGATACGCAGTATTTT.

There are many counts of this clonotype. The V gene is TRBV7-9, the J gene TRBJ2-3; D call uncertain. The ends were cut back, 5 bases at V and 8 bases at J, with 11 bases in the middle. Per germline, CDR1 SEHNR and CDR2 FQNEAQ (reference sequence). This CDR3 spans 12 amino acids. This chain's CDR3 is CASSQPSGTQYF. In nucleotides, the CDR3 is TGTGCCAGCAGCCAACCCTCCGGTACGCAGTATTTT.

In its sample, this clonotype was seen a few times. CDR3 protein: CATSRRGASTGGSRAFF. CDR3 coding DNA: TGTGCCACCAGCAGGAGGGGGGCCAGTACAGGAGGTTCGCGAGCTTTCTTT. This chain uses TRBV15 with TRBJ1-1; D is possibly TRBD1 (6 bases). The germline V and J ends were trimmed by 3 bases and 10 bases, with 27 bases remaining between them. Germline lookup yields CDR1 LNHNV and CDR2 YYDKDF (reference sequence). The CDR3 spans 17 residues. Combining the CDR3 with reference TRBV15 and TRBJ1-1 gives the whole variable domain DAMVIQNPRYQVTQFGKPVTLSCSQTLNHNVMYWYQQKSSQAPKLLFHYYDKDFNNEADTPDNFQSRRPNTSFCFLDIRSPGLGDTAMYLCATSRRGASTGGSRAFFGQGTRLTVV.

This clonotype was observed a handful of times. The rearrangement links TRBV5-1 to TRBJ1-1; 10 bases fit TRBD1. Germline V gene sequence: CDR1 SGHRS, CDR2 YFSETQ. The CDR3 totals 15 residues. Germline trimming cut 3 bases from V and 7 bases from J; bases unmatched to any gene: 9. This chain's CDR3 is CASSWDDRGPVEAFF. The CDR3 coding sequence is TGCGCCAGCAGCTGGGATGACAGGGGGCCTGTTGAAGCTTTCTTT.

The chain combines TRBV19 with TRBJ1-6, with a weak D call TRBD1 (5 bases). The CDR3 covers 17 residues. In germline, CDR1 is LNHDA, CDR2 SQIVND (reference sequence). V shed 0 bases and J shed 0 bases, with 9 bases lying between them. This chain's CDR3 is CASSIDRQSSYNSPLHF. CDR3 sequence (DNA): TGTGCCAGTAGTATAGATCGACAGAGCTCCTATAATTCACCCCTCCACTTT.

The chain recombines TRBV6-2 or TRBV6-3 with TRBJ1-1; D remains unclear. CDR1 and CDR2 from the germline V gene are MNHEY and SVGEGT. CDR3 length equals 16 residues. Trimming removed 5 bases from V and 3 bases from J, with 19 bases in between. Here the CDR3 reads CASSKLQVARDTEAFF. CDR3 in DNA: TGTGCCAGCAGTAAACTCCAGGTGGCCCGGGACACTGAAGCTTTCTTT.

The gene calls are TRBV5-1 and TRBJ2-7; TRBD1 agrees at 10 bases. V was clipped by 4 bases and J by 6 bases; unmatched bases: 10. This CDR3 is built from 15 residues. CDR1 is SGHRS and CDR2 is YFSETQ in the germline V gene. CDR3 sequence reads: CASSISPGQGSEQYF. DNA of the CDR3: TGCGCCAGCAGCATCTCCCCGGGACAGGGGAGCGAGCAGTACTTC. The full variable domain, completed using reference TRBV5-1 and TRBJ2-7, is KAGVTQTPRYLIKTRGQQVTLSCSPISGHRSVSWYQQTPGQGLQFLFEYFSETQRNKGNFPGRFSGRQFSNSRSEMNVSTLELGDSALYLCASSISPGQGSEQYFGPGTRLTVT.

The J gene is TRBJ2-7, the V gene TRBV12-3 or TRBV12-4; a possible D gene is TRBD2 (6 bases). This CDR3 region has 13 residues. The V gene lost 1 base and the J gene lost 6 bases, with 10 bases spanning the gap. CDR3 DNA sequence: TGTGCCAGCAGTTTAGGGCGGGGCGTCGAGCAGTACTTC. Its protein product is CASSLGRGVEQYF.